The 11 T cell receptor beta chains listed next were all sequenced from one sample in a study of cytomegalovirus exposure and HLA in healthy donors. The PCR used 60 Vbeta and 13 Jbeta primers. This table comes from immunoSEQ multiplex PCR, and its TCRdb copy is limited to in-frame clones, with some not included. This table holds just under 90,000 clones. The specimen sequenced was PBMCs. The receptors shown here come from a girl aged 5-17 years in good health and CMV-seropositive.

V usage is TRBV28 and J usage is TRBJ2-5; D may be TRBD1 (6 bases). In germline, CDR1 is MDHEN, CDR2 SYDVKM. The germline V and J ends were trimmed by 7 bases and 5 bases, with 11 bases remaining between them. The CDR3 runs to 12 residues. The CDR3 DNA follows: TGTGCCAGCACAGGGGTTTGGGAGACCCAGTACTTC. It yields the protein CASTGVWETQYF.

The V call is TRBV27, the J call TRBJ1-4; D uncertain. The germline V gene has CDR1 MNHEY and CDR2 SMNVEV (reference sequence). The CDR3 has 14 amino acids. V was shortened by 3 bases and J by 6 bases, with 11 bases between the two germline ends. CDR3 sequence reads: CASSLGGLHEKLFF. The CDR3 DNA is TGTGCCAGCAGTTTGGGAGGGCTCCATGAAAAACTGTTTTTT.

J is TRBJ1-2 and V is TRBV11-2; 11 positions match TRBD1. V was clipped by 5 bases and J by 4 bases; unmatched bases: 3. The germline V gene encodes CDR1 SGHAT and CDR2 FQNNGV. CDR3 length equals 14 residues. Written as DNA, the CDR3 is TGTGCCAGCAGCCCCGGACAGGGGGCCTATGGCTACACCTTC. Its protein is CASSPGQGAYGYTF. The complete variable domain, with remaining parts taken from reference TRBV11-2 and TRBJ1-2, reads EAGVAQSPRYKIIEKRQSVAFWCNPISGHATLYWYQQILGQGPKLLIQFQNNGVVDDSQLPKDRFSAERLKGVDSTLKIQPAKLEDSAVYLCASSPGQGAYGYTFGSGTRLTVV.

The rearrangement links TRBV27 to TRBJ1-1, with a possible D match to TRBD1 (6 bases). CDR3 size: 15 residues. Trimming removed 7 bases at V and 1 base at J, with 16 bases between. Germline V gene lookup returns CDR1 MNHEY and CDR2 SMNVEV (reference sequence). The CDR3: CASTNLDSSNTEAFF. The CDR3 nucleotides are TGTGCCAGCACCAATCTGGACAGCTCGAACACTGAAGCTTTCTTT.

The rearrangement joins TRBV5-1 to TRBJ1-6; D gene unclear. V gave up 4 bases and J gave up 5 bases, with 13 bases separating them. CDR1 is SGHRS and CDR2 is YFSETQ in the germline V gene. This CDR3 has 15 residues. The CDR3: CASSARTANNSPLHF. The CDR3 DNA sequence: TGCGCCAGCAGCGCAAGGACTGCTAATAATTCACCCCTCCACTTT.

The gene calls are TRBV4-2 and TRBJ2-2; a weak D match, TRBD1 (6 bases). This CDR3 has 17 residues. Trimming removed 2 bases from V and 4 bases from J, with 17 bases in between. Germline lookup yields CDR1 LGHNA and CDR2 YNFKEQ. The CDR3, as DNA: TGTGCCAGCAGCCAATCCCAAGGGGGACCCGTCACCGGGGAGCTGTTTTTT. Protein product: CASSQSQGGPVTGELFF.

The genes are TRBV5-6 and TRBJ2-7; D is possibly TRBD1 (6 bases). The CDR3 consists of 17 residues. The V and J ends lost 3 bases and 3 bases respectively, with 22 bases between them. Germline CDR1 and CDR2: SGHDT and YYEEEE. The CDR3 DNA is TGTGCCAGCAGCTCTGGGTTATCGCCCGCAGGGGTCTACGAGCAGTACTTC. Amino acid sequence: CASSSGLSPAGVYEQYF.

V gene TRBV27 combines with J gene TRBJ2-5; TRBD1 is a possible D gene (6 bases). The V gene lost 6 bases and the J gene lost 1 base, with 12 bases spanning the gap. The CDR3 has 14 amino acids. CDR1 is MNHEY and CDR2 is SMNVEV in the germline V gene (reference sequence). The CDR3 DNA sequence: TGTGCCAGCAGCTTAAGGGGGAGCCAAGAGACCCAGTACTTC. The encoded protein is CASSLRGSQETQYF.

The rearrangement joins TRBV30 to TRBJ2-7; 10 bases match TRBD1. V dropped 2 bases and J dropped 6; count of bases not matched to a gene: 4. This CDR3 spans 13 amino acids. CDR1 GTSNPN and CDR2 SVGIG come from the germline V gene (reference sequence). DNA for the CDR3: TGTGCCTGGAGTAGGGACAGGGGCTCCGAGCAGTACGTC. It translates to CAWSRDRGSEQYV.

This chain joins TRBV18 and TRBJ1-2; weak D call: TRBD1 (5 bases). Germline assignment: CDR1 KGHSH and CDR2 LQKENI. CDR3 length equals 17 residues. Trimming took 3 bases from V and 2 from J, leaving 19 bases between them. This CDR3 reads CASSPQGRSGGNYGYTF. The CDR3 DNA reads TGTGCCAGCTCACCCCAAGGTCGTTCCGGGGGGAACTATGGCTACACCTTC.

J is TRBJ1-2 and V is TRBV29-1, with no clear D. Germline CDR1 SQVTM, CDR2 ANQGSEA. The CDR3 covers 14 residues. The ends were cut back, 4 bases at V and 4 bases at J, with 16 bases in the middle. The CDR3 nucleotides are TGCAGCGTTGTGTATGCCAGACTCAGCTATGGCTACACCTTC. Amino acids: CSVVYARLSYGYTF. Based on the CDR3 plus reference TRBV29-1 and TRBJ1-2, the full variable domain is SAVISQKPSRDICQRGTSLTIQCQVDSQVTMMFWYRQQPGQSLTLIATANQGSEATYESGFVIDKFPISRPNLTFSTLTVSNMSPEDSSIYLCSVVYARLSYGYTFGSGTRLTVV.